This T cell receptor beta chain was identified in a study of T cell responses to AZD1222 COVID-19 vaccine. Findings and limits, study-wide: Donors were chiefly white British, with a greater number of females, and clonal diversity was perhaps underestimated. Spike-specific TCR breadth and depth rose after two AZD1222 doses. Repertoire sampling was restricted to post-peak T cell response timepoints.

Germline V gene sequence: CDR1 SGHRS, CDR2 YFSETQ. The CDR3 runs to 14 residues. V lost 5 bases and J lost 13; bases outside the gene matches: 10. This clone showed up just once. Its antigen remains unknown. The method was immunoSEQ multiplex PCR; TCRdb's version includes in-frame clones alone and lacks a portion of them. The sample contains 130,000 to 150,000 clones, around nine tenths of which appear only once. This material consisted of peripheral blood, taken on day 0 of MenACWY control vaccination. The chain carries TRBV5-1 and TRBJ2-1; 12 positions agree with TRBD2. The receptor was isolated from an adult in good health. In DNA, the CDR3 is TGCGCCAGCAGAACGACTAGCGGGAGCCGTGAACAGTTCTTC. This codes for CASRTTSGSREQFF. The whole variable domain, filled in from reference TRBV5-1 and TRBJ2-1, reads KAGVTQTPRYLIKTRGQQVTLSCSPISGHRSVSWYQQTPGQGLQFLFEYFSETQRNKGNFPGRFSGRQFSNSRSEMNVSTLELGDSALYLCASRTTSGSREQFFGPGTRLTVL.